This T cell receptor (beta chain) was recorded in a study of graft-versus-host responses after intestinal transplantation. About the research overall: All recipients were transplanted with multivisceral, liver-intestinal, or isolated intestinal grafts.

The table came from immunoSEQ multiplex PCR; TCRdb's copy has only in-frame clones and leaves some out. The table lists about 78,000 clones, around 90% of them singletons. This clone was recorded once. Its antigen is as yet unknown. Regarding the study as a whole: Peak circulating GvH clone levels tracked with early post-transplant HvG declines. Allografts carried high graft-versus-host to host-versus-graft clonal ratios in patients having graft-donor T cell macrochimerism. The marrow of recipients harbored GvH clones, and ileum or blood showed some of them first.

This specimen was unstimulated CD8+ T cells sorted from spleen or lymph node cells, taken before transplant. The clonotype comes from a human donor who was the organ donor for an intestinal transplant.

Here the CDR3 reads CASSLGTSSYNSPLHF. Here the CDR3 DNA reads TGTGCCAGCAGCTTAGGAACAAGCTCCTATAATTCACCCCTCCACTTT. This chain joins TRBV7-6 and TRBJ1-6; D call uncertain. CDR1 and CDR2 from the germline V gene are SGHVS and FNYEAQ. The CDR3 is made up of 16 amino acids. Trimming cost V 1 base and J 0 bases, with 7 bases left between them.